The 13 T cell receptor beta chains below all came from one sample that was sequenced in a study of metastatic and nonmetastatic thyroid tumors (dated by TCRdb to 2020 to 2022). The method was PCR. The sample was run on an Illumina HiSeq 4000. Clones were called with MiXCR by TCRdb after fastp trimmed the public reads at Q25, and only in-frame beta chains were retained. This sample lists about 43,000 clones; about an eighth were detected once. Around 21% of the sample rests with the top ten. No patient had received any treatment before thyroid surgery. The sample was blood. The receptors come from a female donor with papillary thyroid cancer or a benign thyroid nodule (not recorded which). Some clones in this sample may be carry-over from other donors' samples.

This clone was seen ten or more times. The gene calls are TRBV28 and TRBJ1-2; D is perhaps TRBD1 (5 bases). This CDR3 contains 12 residues. V was clipped by 5 bases and J by 7 bases, with 11 bases between them. Germline V gene data show CDR1 as MDHEN and CDR2 as SYDVKM. CDR3 nucleotide sequence: TGTGCCAGCAGTCAGACAGAGGGTGGCTACACCTTC. Protein sequence: CASSQTEGGYTF.

This rearrangement joins TRBV6-5 to TRBJ1-1; 8 bases map to TRBD1. Germline assignment: CDR1 MNHEY and CDR2 SVGAGI. This CDR3 has 15 residues. After removal of 0 bases from V and 6 bases from J, the junction contained 6 bases not matched to a gene. CDR3 DNA sequence: TGTGCCAGCAGTTACTCGACCACAGGGGGGCCTGAAGCTTTCTTT. Amino acid sequence: CASSYSTTGGPEAFF.

This clone has a count of ten or more. The V and J genes are TRBV30 and TRBJ2-6, with a possible D match to TRBD1 (6 bases). V was shortened by 4 bases and J by 0 bases, with 16 bases between the two germline ends. CDR1 is GTSNPN and CDR2 is SVGIG in the germline V gene (reference sequence). The CDR3 consists of 17 residues. The CDR3 DNA sequence: TGTGCCTGGAACGTAACAACAGGGACCTCTGGGGCCAACGTCCTGACTTTC. Translation gives CAWNVTTGTSGANVLTF.

The chain couples TRBV20-1 to TRBJ2-7; D possibly corresponds to TRBD2 (6 bases). The CDR3 has 17 amino acids. Per the germline V gene, CDR1 is DFQATT and CDR2 is SNEGSKA (reference sequence). V shed 0 bases and J shed 6 bases, with 24 bases lying between them. CDR3 region: CSARDLRVAGRMGEQYF. The CDR3 nucleotides read TGCAGTGCTAGAGATCTTAGGGTGGCGGGGCGGATGGGCGAGCAGTACTTC.

This clone showed up many times. The chain carries TRBV7-8 and TRBJ1-4, with D maybe TRBD1 (6 bases). Trimming pared 5 bases from V and 2 bases from J, leaving 18 bases between. This CDR3 spans 17 amino acids. Germline CDR1 and CDR2: SGHVS and FQNEAQ. The CDR3 sequence: CASSIETGRGTNEKLFF. The CDR3 nucleotides are TGTGCCAGCAGCATCGAGACAGGACGGGGGACTAATGAAAAACTGTTTTTT.

This clone was counted only a few times. The chain uses TRBV6-1 and TRBJ2-7, with 14 bases that match TRBD2. The CDR3 loop spans 17 amino acids. The germline V gene has CDR1 MNHNS and CDR2 SASEGT. Trimming cost V 6 bases and J 8 bases; bases outside gene matches: 15. CDR3 protein: CASSPRRTSGRRSQQYF. DNA for the CDR3: TGTGCCAGCAGCCCCAGGCGGACTAGCGGGAGGAGGTCCCAGCAGTACTTC.

This clone has at least ten counts. The rearrangement joins TRBV13 to TRBJ2-4, with D unclear. The germline V gene has CDR1 PRHDT and CDR2 FYEKMQ (reference sequence). The CDR3 covers 14 residues. V was clipped by 0 bases and J by 3 bases, with 6 bases between them. This CDR3 is CASSLGQIKNIQYF. The CDR3 DNA follows: TGTGCCAGCAGCTTAGGGCAGATCAAAAACATTCAGTACTTC.

This clone was counted at least ten times. Other nucleotide sequences from this sample produce the same CDR3. The CDR3 nucleotides are TGCGCCAGCAGCCAGGAAAGGTGGGCTAGCGGGAGCGGTGAGCAGTTCTTC. Its protein is CASSQERWASGSGEQFF. This rearrangement joins TRBV4-3 to TRBJ2-1; 10 bases align to TRBD2. Losses at the gene ends were 3 bases for V and 9 bases for J; bases not matched to a gene: 14. This CDR3 has 17 residues. Germline-derived CDR1 and CDR2 are LGHNA and YSLEER.

This clone was observed at least ten times. The chain combines TRBV9 with TRBJ1-2; TRBD1 is a possible D gene (5 bases). The CDR3 runs to 13 residues. Germline lookup yields CDR1 SGDLS and CDR2 YYNGEE. The V gene lost 5 bases and the J gene lost 0 bases, with 8 bases spanning the gap. The CDR3 here is CASRGGTNYGYTF. The CDR3 DNA reads as TGTGCCAGCAGGGGGGGGACTAACTATGGCTACACCTTC.

This clone was counted ten times or more. V gene TRBV6-1 combines with J gene TRBJ2-7, with 8 nucleotides matching TRBD1. The junction had 5 bases not matched to a gene; V was cut back by 3 bases and J by 7 bases. Looked up from germline, CDR1 is MNHNS and CDR2 is SASEGT. The CDR3 covers 13 residues. CDR3 in DNA: TGTGCCAGCAGTGACCCCGACAGGGGTGAGCAGTACTTC. Translated, it gives CASSDPDRGEQYF.

This clone has at least ten counts. This chain joins TRBV28 and TRBJ1-2, with a weak D call TRBD1 (5 bases). This CDR3 is 16 amino acids long. Deletions cut 3 bases from V and 5 bases from J, with 19 bases between. CDR1 and CDR2 (germline): MDHEN, SYDVKM. The CDR3 DNA reads TGTGCCAGCAGTTTTTGGGGGAACCTGGGCGTATATGGCTACACCTTC. The encoded protein is CASSFWGNLGVYGYTF.

This clone occurred a few times. This sequence may be a read error, since a much larger clone differs from it by one base. The chain links TRBV6-2 or TRBV6-3 to TRBJ2-1; the D gene is possibly TRBD2 (6 bases). Germline-derived CDR1 and CDR2 are MNHEY and SVGEGT. The CDR3 sequence is 13 residues long. The CDR3 sequence: CASSYYRGNEQLF. CDR3 bases: TGTGCCAGCAGTTACTATCGGGGGAATGAGCAGCTCTTC.

Ten or more counts support this clone. This chain uses TRBV12-3 or TRBV12-4 with TRBJ1-1; a possible D gene is TRBD1 (5 bases). The V gene lost 7 bases and the J gene lost 6 bases, with 18 bases spanning the gap. The CDR3 sequence is 14 residues long. CDR3 loop: CASTKRGEVPEAFF. CDR3 nucleotides: TGTGCCAGCACCAAACGGGGGGAGGTCCCTGAAGCTTTCTTT.